What follows are 16 T cell receptor beta chains derived from one specimen sequenced in a study of T cell repertoires in cytomegalovirus infection. No antigens are known for them. TCRdb redid the calling of the reads with MiXCR, one entry per CDR3 protein. Counted here are 650,000 to 900,000 distinct CDR3 sequences, less than 35% occurring once; the ten biggest clones make up about an eighth. The specimen comprised cultured CD8+ T cells from PBMCs, sampled from culture after CMV antigen stimulation. These TCRs come from a human donor in good health (CMV status not recorded). Some clones in this sample may be carry-over from other donors' samples.

This clonotype was recorded a few times. The chain employs TRBV7-9 and TRBJ1-5, with D hard to call. The CDR3 spans 17 residues. V was trimmed by 1 base and J by 5 bases, leaving 18 bases between them. Germline V gene sequence: CDR1 SEHNR, CDR2 FQNEAQ (reference sequence). The CDR3, as DNA: TGTGCCAGCAGCTTAGAGGGTTTTCCCTTTCGGGATCAGCCCCAGCATTTT. It translates to CASSLEGFPFRDQPQHF.

In its sample, this clonotype was seen a few times. This chain connects TRBV6-5 to TRBJ2-1, with D perhaps TRBD1 or TRBD2 (6 bases each). CDR3 length equals 14 residues. Trimming took 5 bases from V and 6 from J, leaving 14 bases between them. Germline CDR1 reads MNHEY; CDR2 reads SVGAGI. CDR3 in DNA: TGTGCCAGCAGTACCCCAGAGGGGGGCAATGAGCAGTTCTTC. Translated, it gives CASSTPEGGNEQFF.

This clonotype was observed once. The chain couples TRBV19 to TRBJ1-5; D is unresolved. V was trimmed by 5 bases and J by 2 bases, leaving 19 bases between them. This CDR3 region has 17 residues. From germline, CDR1 is LNHDA and CDR2 SQIVND (reference sequence). The DNA of the CDR3 is TGTGCCAGTAGTCCTTTCGGAGGGTTGGATGGCAATCAGCCCCAGCATTTT. Translation: CASSPFGGLDGNQPQHF.

This clonotype was seen a handful of times. The chain combines TRBV10-3 with TRBJ1-6; TRBD1 matches 7 bases. The trim removed 2 bases at V and 6 bases at J, leaving 4 bases unmatched. Germline V gene sequence: CDR1 ENHRY, CDR2 SYGVKD. CDR3 length: 15 amino acids. The CDR3 nucleotides are TGTGCCATCAGTGAGGAGGGGGCTAGTAATTCACCCCTCCACTTT. This translates into CAISEEGASNSPLHF.

This clonotype was detected only a few times. The V and J genes are TRBV6-5 and TRBJ1-2, with TRBD1 identical over 8 bases. The CDR3 length is 16 residues. The germline CDR1 and CDR2 sequences are MNHEY and SVGAGI. J gave up 0 bases and V 4 bases, and 7 bases lay outside the gene matches. The DNA for the CDR3 is TGTGCCAGCAGTTGGGACAGGCGAGGGGCTAACTATGGCTACACCTTC. Protein sequence: CASSWDRRGANYGYTF.

This clonotype was found a few times. The chain links TRBV12-3 or TRBV12-4 to TRBJ1-5; D not resolved. The length of the CDR3 is 15 residues. Trimming left V 6 bases short and J 0 bases short, with 12 bases between. The DNA for the CDR3 is TGTGCCAGCAGACCCTCGGGAAGTAGCAATCAGCCCCAGCATTTT. The encoded protein is CASRPSGSSNQPQHF.

This sequence joins TRBV27 and TRBJ2-1; D gene unclear. The CDR3 extends over 13 amino acids. V lost 1 base and J lost 7, with 8 bases in between. Germline V gene data show CDR1 as MNHEY and CDR2 as SMNVEV (reference sequence). CDR3 region: CASSLYIPNEQFF. The CDR3 DNA reads as TGTGCCAGCAGTTTATATATCCCGAATGAGCAGTTCTTC.

This clonotype appeared many times. The CDR3: CASTGTGDYGYTF. The CDR3 nucleotides are TGTGCCAGCACCGGGACAGGGGACTATGGCTACACCTTC. V is TRBV7-9 and J is TRBJ1-2, with 10 bases aligning to TRBD1. Losses at the gene ends were 7 bases for V and 3 bases for J; bases not matched to a gene: 2. CDR1 and CDR2 from the germline V gene are SEHNR and FQNEAQ (reference sequence). The CDR3 contains 13 residues.

This clonotype was picked up a small number of times. V is TRBV7-9 and J is TRBJ2-3, with D unclear. Looked up from germline, CDR1 is SEHNR and CDR2 is FQNEAQ (reference sequence). CDR3 length equals 15 residues. V was shortened by 6 bases and J by 4 bases, with 17 bases between the two germline ends. CDR3 residues: CASRSSWSGSDTQYF. The CDR3 DNA reads as TGTGCCAGCAGGTCCTCATGGTCCGGATCAGATACGCAGTATTTT.

This clonotype has at least ten counts. The J gene is TRBJ2-3, the V gene TRBV7-9; no reliable D call. The germline CDR1 and CDR2 sequences are SEHNR and FQNEAQ (reference sequence). The CDR3 totals 17 residues. V lost 4 bases, J lost 1 base, and 18 bases lay in between. The CDR3 protein is CASSSRRAMAGTDTQYF. The CDR3 DNA is TGTGCCAGCAGCTCCCGCCGCGCGATGGCGGGCACAGATACGCAGTATTTT.

The gene calls are TRBV27 and TRBJ2-7; D possibly corresponds to TRBD1 (5 bases). The germline CDR1 and CDR2 sequences are MNHEY and SMNVEV (reference sequence). The CDR3 is 14 amino acids. V lost 6 bases to trimming and J lost 0 bases, with 12 bases between them. CDR3 residues: CASSSDSSSYEQYF. CDR3 DNA sequence: TGTGCCAGCAGCTCAGACAGCAGCTCCTACGAGCAGTACTTC.

This clonotype was counted a few times. The V call is TRBV7-6, the J call TRBJ2-3, with TRBD2 matching 11 bases. The V and J ends lost 6 bases and 4 bases, in that order; junction bases with no gene match: 12. CDR3 size: 17 residues. CDR1 and CDR2 from the germline V gene are SGHVS and FNYEAQ. CDR3: CASSYRPSGGFADTQYF. CDR3 in DNA: TGTGCCAGCAGTTATAGGCCTAGCGGGGGGTTCGCAGATACGCAGTATTTT.

This clonotype has just a few counts. V is TRBV6-2 or TRBV6-3 and J is TRBJ2-5, with TRBD2 matching 13 bases. Germline V lookup: CDR1 MNHEY, CDR2 SVGEGT. With V trimmed by 9 bases and J by 4 bases, 5 bases remained unmatched. The CDR3 totals 14 residues. The CDR3 DNA follows: TGTGCCAGTACTAGCGGGGGGGCCCCAGAGACCCAGTACTTC. Protein: CASTSGGAPETQYF.

The gene calls are TRBV5-6 and TRBJ1-3, with D unclear. V shed 0 bases and J shed 2 bases, with 12 bases lying between them. From germline, CDR1 is SGHDT and CDR2 YYEEEE. The CDR3 has 16 amino acids. CDR3 bases: TGTGCCAGCAGCTTGGCCTACCTCATCCCTGGAAACACCATATATTTT. This codes for CASSLAYLIPGNTIYF. Full variable domain (remainder filled in from reference TRBV5-6 and TRBJ1-3): DAGVTQSPTHLIKTRGQQVTLRCSPKSGHDTVSWYQQALGQGPQFIFQYYEEEERQRGNFPDRFSGHQFPNYSSELNVNALLLGDSALYLCASSLAYLIPGNTIYFGEGSWLTVV.

This chain joins TRBV4-1 and TRBJ2-3, with 8 bases lining up with TRBD2. Germline CDR1 MGHRA, CDR2 YSYEKL. With 2 bases clipped from V and 0 bases from J, the junction kept 7 bases outside the gene matches. There are 17 residues in the CDR3. In nucleotides, the CDR3 is TGCGCCAGCAGCCAACTCGGGGGGGGACTTAGCACAGATACGCAGTATTTT. Protein product: CASSQLGGGLSTDTQYF.

This clonotype came up a few times. CDR3 bases: TGTGCCAGCAGCTTAGTTGTGCTGAACACTGAAGCTTTCTTT. Translated: CASSLVVLNTEAFF. The rearrangement joins TRBV7-9 to TRBJ1-1, with unresolved D. Trimming removed 1 base from V and 0 bases from J, with 6 bases in between. Per the germline V gene, CDR1 is SEHNR and CDR2 is FQNEAQ (reference sequence). CDR3 length: 14 amino acids.